One and the same sample provided the 25 T cell receptor beta chains below, sequenced in a study of cytomegalovirus exposure and HLA in healthy donors. Using immunoSEQ multiplex PCR, the repertoire was profiled, and TCRdb retains in-frame clones only, with some absent. This sample carries approximately 120,000 clones, 85% to 90% of them seen once, and the ten largest clones take about 1.9%. Sequencing was done on a sample of PBMCs. Receptors originate from a young woman in good health and CMV-seronegative.

The genes are TRBV11-3 and TRBJ1-2; TRBD1 matches 9 bases. The length of the CDR3 is 13 residues. Germline lookup yields CDR1 SGHNT and CDR2 YENEEA. J lost 3 bases, V lost 8 bases, and 4 bases had no gene match. In DNA, the CDR3 is TGTGCCAGCCGCCGGACAGGGGACTATGGCTACACCTTC. Translating gives CASRRTGDYGYTF.

This clone showed up just a few times. The V call is TRBV29-1, the J call TRBJ2-1, with 11 bases identical to TRBD2. The V gene end was trimmed by 1 base and the J gene end by 6 bases; junction bases not matched to a gene: 8. CDR1 and CDR2 from the germline V gene are SQVTM and ANQGSEA. The CDR3 is 16 residues long. In DNA, the CDR3 is TGCAGCGTTGAAGTGGGCAGACTAGCGGGATCCAATGAGCAGTTCTTC. It specifies CSVEVGRLAGSNEQFF.

The chain is built from TRBV28 and TRBJ2-2; 13 bases agree with TRBD2. CDR3 size: 21 residues. V shed 6 bases and J 0 bases; nucleotides not matched to a gene: 16. Germline CDR1 MDHEN, CDR2 SYDVKM. CDR3 in DNA: TGTGCCAGCAGGGCCCCGACTAGCGGGAGGAACCGGCGTTCGAACACCGGGGAGCTGTTTTTT. Protein product: CASRAPTSGRNRRSNTGELFF.

The J gene is TRBJ1-4, the V gene TRBV2; D is perhaps TRBD1 (5 bases). The CDR3 is 14 residues long. Trimming shortened V by 5 bases and J by 7 bases, and 14 bases separated the two germline ends. Germline-derived CDR1 and CDR2 are SNHLY and FYNNEI. The CDR3 protein is CASSPGRVREKLFF. The CDR3, as DNA: TGTGCCAGCAGTCCAGGGAGGGTGCGTGAAAAACTGTTTTTT.

The chain combines TRBV7-2 with TRBJ1-2, with 8 bases that match TRBD1. With 3 bases clipped from V and 4 bases from J, the junction kept 7 bases outside the gene matches. CDR1 is SGHTA and CDR2 is FQGNSA in the germline V gene. This CDR3 spans 15 amino acids. DNA for the CDR3: TGTGCCAGCAGCTTGCCCCGGGACAGGATCTATGGCTACACCTTC. Translation gives CASSLPRDRIYGYTF.

This clone was found once. The chain uses TRBV4-1 and TRBJ1-5; D may be TRBD1 (6 bases). The ends were cut back, 0 bases at V and 11 bases at J, with 23 bases in the middle. There are 17 residues in the CDR3. Germline loops: CDR1 MGHRA, CDR2 YSYEKL. The CDR3 nucleotides read TGCGCCAGCAGCCAAGACGCCCTGGCAGGGGCGGTAGGGGCCCAGCATTTT. This translates into CASSQDALAGAVGAQHF.

This chain connects TRBV5-1 to TRBJ2-7, with 9 bases lining up with TRBD1. The length of the CDR3 is 15 residues. The germline V gene encodes CDR1 SGHRS and CDR2 YFSETQ. With 4 bases clipped from V and 3 bases from J, the junction kept 8 bases outside the gene matches. The CDR3 loop reads CASSKTGGALYEQYF. In nucleotides, the CDR3 is TGCGCCAGCAGCAAAACAGGGGGCGCTCTCTACGAGCAGTACTTC.

In its sample, this clone was seen once. The chain recombines TRBV7-6 with TRBJ1-5, with D possibly being TRBD1 (5 bases). Trimming cost V 3 bases and J 4 bases, with 16 bases left between them. Per the germline V gene, CDR1 is SGHVS and CDR2 is FNYEAQ. The CDR3 totals 16 residues. The CDR3 region has the DNA TGTGCCAGCAGCTTGGGGGTCGGGGGGATTAATCAGCCCCAGCATTTT. It yields the protein CASSLGVGGINQPQHF.

This clone was seen once. The J gene is TRBJ2-7, the V gene TRBV7-2, with 7 bases matching TRBD2. The germline V gene encodes CDR1 SGHTA and CDR2 FQGNSA. The ends lost 1 base at V and 1 base at J; junction bases unmatched: 13. The CDR3 runs to 18 residues. The CDR3 coding sequence is TGTGCCAGCAGCTTAGGATATCGGAGCGGGACTCAATCCTACGAGCAGTACTTC. It is translated as CASSLGYRSGTQSYEQYF. The entire variable domain, with the rest obtained from reference TRBV7-2 and TRBJ2-7, is as follows: GAGVSQSPSNKVTEKGKDVELRCDPISGHTALYWYRQSLGQGLEFLIYFQGNSAPDKSGLPSDRFSAERTGGSVSTLTIQRTQQEDSAVYLCASSLGYRSGTQSYEQYFGPGTRLTVT.

This chain links TRBV7-2 with TRBJ1-3; the match to TRBD1 covers 9 bases. The junction had 5 bases not matched to a gene; V was cut back by 5 bases and J by 0 bases. From germline, CDR1 is SGHTA and CDR2 FQGNSA. The CDR3 contains 16 residues. CDR3 sequence (DNA): TGTGCCAGCAGCGATGGGACAGGGCTCTCTGGAAACACCATATATTTT. It translates to CASSDGTGLSGNTIYF. Supplemented by reference TRBV7-2 and TRBJ1-3, the full variable domain reads GAGVSQSPSNKVTEKGKDVELRCDPISGHTALYWYRQSLGQGLEFLIYFQGNSAPDKSGLPSDRFSAERTGGSVSTLTIQRTQQEDSAVYLCASSDGTGLSGNTIYFGEGSWLTVV.

J is TRBJ2-5 and V is TRBV7-3; a possible D gene is TRBD1 (7 bases). CDR3 size: 14 residues. The V and J ends lost 3 bases and 4 bases respectively, with 12 bases between them. Germline CDR1 and CDR2: SGHTA and FQGTGA. The CDR3 protein is CASSFQGGLETQYF. In nucleotides, the CDR3 is TGTGCCAGCAGCTTCCAGGGGGGCCTAGAGACCCAGTACTTC.

A word on this clone: This same CDR3 is encoded by further DNA sequences in the sample. V is TRBV29-1 and J is TRBJ1-2; D is unclear. There are 12 residues in the CDR3. Trimming left V 6 bases short and J 5 bases short, with 13 bases between. The germline V gene encodes CDR1 SQVTM and CDR2 ANQGSEA. The chain's CDR3 is CSVEDGSYGYTF. In nucleotides, the CDR3 is TGCAGCGTGGAGGACGGGTCGTATGGCTACACCTTC.

This clone was seen a single time. The rearrangement links TRBV6-5 to TRBJ2-1; possibly TRBD1 for D (6 bases). This CDR3 is built from 13 residues. Per germline, CDR1 MNHEY and CDR2 SVGAGI. Between the trimmed V and J ends, which lost 2 bases and 9 bases, there was a span of 11 bases. The CDR3 protein is CASSYTGQTEQFF. CDR3 in DNA: TGTGCCAGCAGTTACACAGGGCAGACTGAGCAGTTCTTC.

The rearrangement uses TRBV5-6 and TRBJ2-1; perhaps TRBD2 as D (5 bases). The CDR3 spans 16 residues. The V and J ends lost 1 base and 3 bases respectively, with 14 bases between them. Germline-derived CDR1 and CDR2 are SGHDT and YYEEEE. CDR3 DNA sequence: TGTGCCAGCAGCTTGCCGGGGTACGAAATCTACAATGAGCAGTTCTTC. Translated: CASSLPGYEIYNEQFF.

This chain uses TRBV2 with TRBJ2-7; no clear D. Germline lookup yields CDR1 SNHLY and CDR2 FYNNEI. Trimming stripped 4 bases from V and 7 bases from J, with 17 bases between. CDR3 size: 14 residues. The CDR3 region has the DNA TGTGCCAGCAGTGTGTTGGTAGGTCAGACTGAGCAGTACTTC. Translation gives CASSVLVGQTEQYF.

This chain links TRBV30 with TRBJ1-3, with 10 bases lining up with TRBD1. Germline CDR1 is GTSNPN and CDR2 is SVGIG (reference sequence). Trimming removed 3 bases from V and 1 base from J; junction bases left unmatched: 0. This CDR3 is built from 14 residues. The CDR3, as DNA: TGTGCCTGGAGGGACAGGGGGTCTGGAAACACCATATATTTT. Translation gives CAWRDRGSGNTIYF.

The chain couples TRBV27 to TRBJ1-1, with TRBD1 as a possible D gene (5 bases). The V gene lost 5 bases and the J gene lost 11 bases, with 27 bases spanning the gap. This CDR3 comprises 16 residues. Per germline, CDR1 MNHEY and CDR2 SMNVEV (reference sequence). The CDR3 protein is CASSPKTLSGIWWAFF. CDR3 bases: TGTGCCAGCAGTCCGAAAACCCTCTCAGGGATTTGGTGGGCTTTCTTT.

The chain employs TRBV27 and TRBJ1-2; 10 bases agree with TRBD1. The germline V gene encodes CDR1 MNHEY and CDR2 SMNVEV (reference sequence). There are 16 residues in the CDR3. The trim removed 6 bases at V and 8 bases at J, leaving 15 bases unmatched. The CDR3 bases are TGTGCCAGCAGCCCGGACAGGGGGTTTGATTTGAGGGGCTACACCTTC. Residues: CASSPDRGFDLRGYTF.

The chain couples TRBV23-1 to TRBJ2-1, with TRBD2 identical over 10 bases. TRBV23-1 belongs to the ORF category, with a function that is uncertain. CDR3 length equals 18 residues. Trimming took 2 bases from V and 0 from J; bases not matched to a gene: 7. The CDR3 DNA reads TGCGCCAGCAGTCAACAGGCTAGCGGGGGCCCCTCCTACAATGAGCAGTTCTTC. This codes for CASSQQASGGPSYNEQFF.

J is TRBJ2-7 and V is TRBV27; D might be TRBD2 (5 bases). The CDR3 totals 13 residues. Trimming removed 10 bases at V and 1 base at J, with 14 bases between. Germline CDR1 and CDR2: MNHEY and SMNVEV (reference sequence). Here the CDR3 reads CATRSSGSYEQYF. The CDR3 DNA follows: TGTGCCACCAGGTCGTCGGGGTCCTACGAGCAGTACTTC.

The rearrangement links TRBV5-6 to TRBJ2-3; TRBD1 might be the D (5 bases). Germline V gene data show CDR1 as SGHDT and CDR2 as YYEEEE. The CDR3 is 14 amino acids. V lost 3 bases and J 4 bases, leaving 12 bases between the germline ends. The CDR3 spells CASSWGGVADTQYF. The CDR3, as DNA: TGTGCCAGCAGCTGGGGCGGTGTTGCAGATACGCAGTATTTT.

The V call is TRBV9, the J call TRBJ2-3, with 9 bases lining up with TRBD2. CDR3 length: 16 residues. Per the germline V gene, CDR1 is SGDLS and CDR2 is YYNGEE. V shed 4 bases and J 0 bases; nucleotides not matched to a gene: 6. This chain's CDR3 is CASSPFAGGSTDTQYF. In DNA, the CDR3 is TGTGCCAGCAGCCCTTTCGCGGGGGGGAGCACAGATACGCAGTATTTT.

The chain recombines TRBV5-8 with TRBJ1-1, with D possibly being TRBD1 (6 bases). CDR3 size: 14 residues. CDR1 is SGHTS, CDR2 YDEGEE, per germline. V was shortened by 0 bases and J by 4 bases, with 10 bases between the two germline ends. CDR3 DNA: TGTGCCAGCAGCTTGGAGTACAGGGCCACTGAAGCTTTCTTT. As protein: CASSLEYRATEAFF.

V usage is TRBV11-3 and J usage is TRBJ2-2; 8 bases match TRBD1. Looked up from germline, CDR1 is SGHNT and CDR2 is YENEEA. J lost 1 base, V lost 0 bases, and 4 bases had no gene match. CDR3 length equals 17 residues. The CDR3 nucleotides read TGTGCCAGCAGCTTAGAGCAGGGGACAGGGAACACCGGGGAGCTGTTTTTT. It translates to CASSLEQGTGNTGELFF.

This clone showed up just once. The V and J genes are TRBV9 and TRBJ2-2; 7 nucleotides match TRBD2. CDR3 length: 15 residues. Trimming took 4 bases from V and 7 from J; bases not matched to a gene: 10. Germline V gene lookup returns CDR1 SGDLS and CDR2 YYNGEE. In DNA, the CDR3 is TGTGCCAGCAGCAGCACCGGGACTACTATCGGGGAGCTGTTTTTT. Its protein is CASSSTGTTIGELFF. Supplemented by reference TRBV9 and TRBJ2-2, the full variable domain reads DSGVTQTPKHLITATGQRVTLRCSPRSGDLSVYWYQQSLDQGLQFLIQYYNGEERAKGNILERFSAQQFPDLHSELNLSSLELGDSALYFCASSSTGTTIGELFFGEGSRLTVL.